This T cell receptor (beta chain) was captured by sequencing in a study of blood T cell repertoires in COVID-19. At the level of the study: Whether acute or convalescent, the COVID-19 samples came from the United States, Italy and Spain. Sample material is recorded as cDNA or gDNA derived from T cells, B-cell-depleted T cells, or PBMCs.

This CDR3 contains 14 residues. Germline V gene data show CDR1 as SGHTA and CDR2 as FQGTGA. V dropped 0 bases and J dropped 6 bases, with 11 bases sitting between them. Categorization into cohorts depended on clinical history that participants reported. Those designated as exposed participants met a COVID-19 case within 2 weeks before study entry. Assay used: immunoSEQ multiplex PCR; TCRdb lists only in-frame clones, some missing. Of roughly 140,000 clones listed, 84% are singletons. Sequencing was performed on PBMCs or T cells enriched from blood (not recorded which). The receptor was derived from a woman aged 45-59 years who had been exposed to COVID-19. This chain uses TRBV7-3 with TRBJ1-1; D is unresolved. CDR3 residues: CASSLTRTSAEAFF. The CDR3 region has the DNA TGTGCCAGCAGCTTAACGCGAACAAGCGCTGAAGCTTTCTTT.